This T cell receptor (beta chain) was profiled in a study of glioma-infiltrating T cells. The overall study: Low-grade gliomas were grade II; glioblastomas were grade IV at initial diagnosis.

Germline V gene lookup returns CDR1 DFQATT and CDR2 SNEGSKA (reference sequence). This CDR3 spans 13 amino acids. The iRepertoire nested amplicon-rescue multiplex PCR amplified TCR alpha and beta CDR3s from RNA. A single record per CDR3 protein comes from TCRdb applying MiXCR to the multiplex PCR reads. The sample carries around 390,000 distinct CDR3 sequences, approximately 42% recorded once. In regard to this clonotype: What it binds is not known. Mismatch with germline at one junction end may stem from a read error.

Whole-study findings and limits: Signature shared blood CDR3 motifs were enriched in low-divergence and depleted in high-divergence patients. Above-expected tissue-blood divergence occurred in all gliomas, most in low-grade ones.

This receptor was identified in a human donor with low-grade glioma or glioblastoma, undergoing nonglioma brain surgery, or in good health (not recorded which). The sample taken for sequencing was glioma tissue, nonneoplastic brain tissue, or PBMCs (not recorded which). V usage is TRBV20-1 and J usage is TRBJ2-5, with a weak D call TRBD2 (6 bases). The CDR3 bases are TGCAGTGCTAGCGGGACCGGGGGAGAGACCCAGTGCTTC. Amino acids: CSASGTGGETQCF.